This passage covers 21 T cell receptor beta chains from one sample sequenced in a study of T cells in Graves' hyperthyroidism and ophthalmopathy. Authors of the study amplified TCR beta CDR3 regions from RNA transcripts. TCR CDR3 underwent first-round RT-PCR with the HTBI primer set. TCRdb ran MiXCR on the multiplex PCR reads and lists one entry per CDR3 protein. The table shows 600,000 to 750,000 distinct CDR3 sequences, with approximately 15% occurring only once. The sample consisted of blood. The origin of the receptors is a man aged 50-59 years with Graves' hyperthyroidism.

This clonotype was seen more than once but under ten times. V usage is TRBV27 and J usage is TRBJ2-1; 8 nucleotides agree with TRBD2. This CDR3 contains 15 residues. The ends lost 5 bases at V and 7 bases at J; junction bases unmatched: 10. In germline, CDR1 is MNHEY, CDR2 SMNVEV (reference sequence). CDR3: CASSPQRERDNEQFF. CDR3 DNA: TGTGCCAGCAGTCCGCAGCGGGAGAGGGATAATGAGCAGTTCTTC.

In this sample, this clonotype turned up a few times. The chain employs TRBV6-2 or TRBV6-3 and TRBJ2-2; 8 bases are a match to TRBD2. The CDR3 totals 15 residues. From germline, CDR1 is MNHEY and CDR2 SVGEGT. The junction had 9 bases not matched to a gene; V was cut back by 6 bases and J by 6 bases. CDR3 sequence: CASSSGTSLSGELFF. The CDR3 nucleotides read TGTGCCAGCAGCTCCGGGACTAGTCTCTCCGGGGAGCTGTTTTTT.

The V gene is TRBV5-1, the J gene TRBJ2-3, with 8 bases that match TRBD2. V lost 2 bases to trimming and J lost 6 bases; unmatched junction nucleotides: 14. The CDR3 has 17 amino acids. The germline gives CDR1 SGHRS, CDR2 YFSETQ. CDR3 sequence reads: CASSLLVSAGEVDTQYF. CDR3 DNA: TGCGCCAGCAGCTTACTCGTATCAGCGGGAGAGGTTGATACGCAGTATTTT. Filled out from reference TRBV5-1 and TRBJ2-3, the complete variable domain reads KAGVTQTPRYLIKTRGQQVTLSCSPISGHRSVSWYQQTPGQGLQFLFEYFSETQRNKGNFPGRFSGRQFSNSRSEMNVSTLELGDSALYLCASSLLVSAGEVDTQYFGPGTRLTVL.

In its sample, this clonotype was seen many times. V gene TRBV10-3 combines with J gene TRBJ2-2; D might be TRBD2 (5 bases). V dropped 6 bases and J dropped 4 bases, with 18 bases sitting between them. Germline-derived CDR1 and CDR2 are ENHRY and SYGVKD. This CDR3 contains 16 residues. The CDR3 is CAISPTSGYSTGELFF. In nucleotides, the CDR3 is TGTGCCATCAGCCCCACCTCGGGGTATTCCACCGGGGAGCTGTTTTTT.

There are a few counts of this clonotype. The V and J genes are TRBV7-9 and TRBJ2-1, with D uncertain. The ends were cut back, 0 bases at V and 1 base at J, with 13 bases in the middle. Germline V gene data show CDR1 as SEHNR and CDR2 as FQNEAQ (reference sequence). There are 17 residues in the CDR3. The CDR3 is CASSLANGVRSYNEQFF. The DNA for the CDR3 is TGTGCCAGCAGCTTAGCGAATGGGGTTAGGTCCTACAATGAGCAGTTCTTC. Supplemented by reference TRBV7-9 and TRBJ2-1, the full variable domain reads DTGVSQNPRHKITKRGQNVTFRCDPISEHNRLYWYRQTLGQGPEFLTYFQNEAQLEKSRLLSDRFSAERPKGSFSTLEIQRTEQGDSAMYLCASSLANGVRSYNEQFFGPGTRLTVL.

This clonotype appeared many times. The chain couples TRBV2 to TRBJ2-7; the D is unclear. CDR1 and CDR2 (germline): SNHLY, FYNNEI. Trimming shortened V by 4 bases and J by 1 base, and 14 bases separated the two germline ends. CDR3 size: 15 residues. CDR3 nucleotides: TGTGCCAGCAGTGCGGTGCCTCAAGGATCCTACGAGCAGTACTTC. It specifies CASSAVPQGSYEQYF.

The rearrangement joins TRBV7-2 to TRBJ2-1; tentatively, D is TRBD2 (5 bases). The ends were cut back, 3 bases at V and 9 bases at J, with 18 bases in the middle. In germline, CDR1 is SGHTA, CDR2 FQGNSA. This CDR3 region has 15 residues. CDR3 sequence reads: CASSFHSGSASEQFF. The CDR3 DNA sequence: TGTGCCAGCAGCTTCCACAGCGGTTCCGCTAGTGAGCAGTTCTTC.

This chain joins TRBV12-3 or TRBV12-4 and TRBJ2-2; 9 positions match TRBD2. This CDR3 has 15 residues. V trimming: 7 bases; J trimming: 4 bases; junction bases outside the gene matches: 7. CDR3 sequence: CASKGQREVTGELFF. The CDR3, as DNA: TGTGCCAGCAAGGGTCAGCGGGAGGTCACCGGGGAGCTGTTTTTT.

This chain joins TRBV11-2 and TRBJ2-2; TRBD2 matches 8 bases. Germline-derived CDR1 and CDR2 are SGHAT and FQNNGV. The CDR3 spans 19 residues. With V trimmed by 0 bases and J by 6 bases, 15 bases remained unmatched. The chain's CDR3 is CASSLDRSSGSYNPGELFF. As DNA, the CDR3 is TGTGCCAGCAGCTTAGATCGGTCCAGCGGGAGTTACAATCCCGGGGAGCTGTTTTTT.

This clonotype was detected ten times or more. V and J are TRBV3-1 and TRBJ1-2, with 7 bases fitting TRBD1. Unmatched junction bases numbered 10, after V lost 4 bases and J lost 8 bases. Germline V CDR1 and CDR2: LGHDT, YNNKEL (reference sequence). The CDR3 loop spans 14 amino acids. CDR3 residues: CASSPRQGKRGYTF. The CDR3 bases are TGTGCCAGCAGCCCTCGACAGGGAAAGAGGGGCTACACCTTC.

This clonotype has more than one count but fewer than ten. The rearrangement joins TRBV28 to TRBJ1-1; tentative D call: TRBD1 (5 bases). Germline-derived CDR1 and CDR2 are MDHEN and SYDVKM. The V and J ends lost 2 bases and 0 bases respectively, with 13 bases between them. This CDR3 has 16 residues. The chain's CDR3 is CASSLRQFTMNTEAFF. The CDR3 nucleotides read TGTGCCAGCAGTTTACGACAGTTTACCATGAACACTGAAGCTTTCTTT.

There are many counts of this clonotype. The chain carries TRBV10-3 and TRBJ2-3; TRBD2 matches 8 bases. There are 15 residues in the CDR3. Germline V gene data show CDR1 as ENHRY and CDR2 as SYGVKD. J was trimmed by 2 bases and V by 0 bases; bases with no gene match: 1. In nucleotides, the CDR3 is TGTGCCATCAGTGAGTCTAGCGGGATCACAGATACGCAGTATTTT. Its protein is CAISESSGITDTQYF.

This clonotype was seen at least ten times. J is TRBJ1-5 and V is TRBV6-1; 9 nucleotides agree with TRBD1. The CDR3 spans 16 residues. The ends lost 3 bases at V and 4 bases at J; junction bases unmatched: 7. The germline gives CDR1 MNHNS, CDR2 SASEGT. CDR3 loop: CASSDWGTGLNQPQHF. The CDR3 DNA reads as TGTGCCAGCAGTGATTGGGGGACAGGGCTAAATCAGCCCCAGCATTTT.

This clonotype was detected many times. The rearrangement uses TRBV9 and TRBJ2-3; 11 bases fit TRBD2. Germline trimming cut 7 bases from V and 0 bases from J; bases unmatched to any gene: 1. Germline lookup yields CDR1 SGDLS and CDR2 YYNGEE. The length of the CDR3 is 14 residues. CDR3 region: CASGTSGSTDTQYF. The CDR3 bases are TGTGCCAGCGGGACTAGCGGAAGCACAGATACGCAGTATTTT.

This clonotype was seen at least ten times. The CDR3 is CATSSPGQGLSGELFF. DNA of the CDR3: TGTGCCACCAGCAGCCCGGGACAGGGGTTATCCGGGGAGCTGTTTTTT. This chain uses TRBV15 with TRBJ2-2; 10 positions agree with TRBD1. The CDR3 loop spans 16 amino acids. Germline trimming cut 3 bases from V and 6 bases from J; bases unmatched to any gene: 7. The germline V gene encodes CDR1 LNHNV and CDR2 YYDKDF (reference sequence). Based on the CDR3 plus reference TRBV15 and TRBJ2-2, the full variable domain is DAMVIQNPRYQVTQFGKPVTLSCSQTLNHNVMYWYQQKSSQAPKLLFHYYDKDFNNEADTPDNFQSRRPNTSFCFLDIRSPGLGDTAMYLCATSSPGQGLSGELFFGEGSRLTVL.

Many counts were recorded for this clonotype. The chain joins TRBV6-5 to TRBJ2-5, with TRBD1 matching 7 bases. The CDR3 consists of 16 residues. Germline V gene sequence: CDR1 MNHEY, CDR2 SVGAGI. Trimming took 0 bases from V and 0 from J; bases not matched to a gene: 4. The CDR3 spells CASSYSGTAYQETQYF. The DNA of the CDR3 is TGTGCCAGCAGTTACTCTGGGACAGCATACCAAGAGACCCAGTACTTC.

Turning to this clonotype: A single base separates this from a much larger clone, so it may be a read error. The chain has TRBV5-1 and TRBJ2-1; 10 bases match TRBD2. CDR3 length: 16 residues. Germline values: CDR1 SGHRS, CDR2 YFSETQ. The CDR3 nucleotides read TGCGCCAGCAGCCTCGGGACTAGCGACCTCTTGGGTGAGCAGGTCTTC. Protein sequence: CASSLGTSDLLGEQVF.

The table lists this clonotype with many counts. This chain links TRBV24-1 with TRBJ2-5; no reliable D call. CDR3 size: 12 residues. Trimming cost V 1 base and J 5 bases, with 4 bases left between them. Germline lookup yields CDR1 KGHDR and CDR2 SFDVKD. The DNA for the CDR3 is TGTGCCACCAGTGATTTCCGCGAGACCCAGTACTTC. It is translated as CATSDFRETQYF.

Only a few counts were recorded for this clonotype. This chain joins TRBV12-3 or TRBV12-4 and TRBJ2-2; D remains unclear. V shed 4 bases and J shed 4 bases, with 13 bases lying between them. This CDR3 has 15 residues. CDR3 amino acids: CASSSYAYGTGELFF. The CDR3, as DNA: TGTGCCAGCAGTTCATACGCTTATGGCACCGGGGAGCTGTTTTTT.

This clonotype was observed a handful of times. V and J are TRBV19 and TRBJ1-5, with 9 bases matching TRBD1. The V gene end was trimmed by 5 bases and the J gene end by 6 bases; junction bases not matched to a gene: 5. CDR3 size: 14 residues. The germline CDR1 and CDR2 sequences are LNHDA and SQIVND (reference sequence). Here the CDR3 DNA reads TGTGCCAGTAGTTTACAGGGGGCGCGTCAGCCCCAGCATTTT. It codes for CASSLQGARQPQHF.

The table lists this clonotype with many counts. V and J are TRBV28 and TRBJ1-1, with TRBD1 matching 9 bases. This CDR3 region has 16 residues. The V gene's germline CDR1 is MDHEN and CDR2 SYDVKM. V lost 4 bases, J lost 5 bases, and 11 bases stayed unmatched. CDR3: CASSSKQGARWTEAFF. The CDR3 DNA reads as TGTGCCAGCAGTTCGAAACAGGGGGCGCGGTGGACTGAAGCTTTCTTT.